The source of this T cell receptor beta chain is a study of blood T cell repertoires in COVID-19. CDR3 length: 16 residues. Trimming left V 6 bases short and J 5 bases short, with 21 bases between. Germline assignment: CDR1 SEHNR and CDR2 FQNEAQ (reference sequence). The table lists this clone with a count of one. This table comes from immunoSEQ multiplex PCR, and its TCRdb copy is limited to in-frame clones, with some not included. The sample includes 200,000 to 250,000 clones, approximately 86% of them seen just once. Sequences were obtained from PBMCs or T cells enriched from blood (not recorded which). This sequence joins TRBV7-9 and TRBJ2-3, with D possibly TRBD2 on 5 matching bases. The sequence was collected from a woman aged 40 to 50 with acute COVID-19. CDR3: CASRPRGNSVGDTQYF. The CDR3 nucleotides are TGTGCCAGCAGGCCCCGAGGGAACTCGGTGGGAGATACGCAGTATTTT.